This TCR beta chain derives from a study of OX40 agonist ivuxolimab in advanced cancers. Study-level background: The dose-escalation cohort had hepatocellular carcinoma, melanoma, renal cell or head and neck cancer.

Germline loops: CDR1 KGHSH, CDR2 LQKENI. The CDR3 sequence is 15 residues long. V was pared by 6 bases and J by 3 bases, with 8 bases of the junction left unmatched. Enrollment shut out patients with autoimmune disease history or systemic immunosuppression. Cycle 7 day 1, cycle 4 day 1, and baseline were the timepoints at which blood was sampled. Assay used: immunoSEQ multiplex PCR; TCRdb lists only in-frame clones, some missing. The table has about 69,000 clones, approximately 81% seen once. This sequence joins TRBV18 and TRBJ1-5, with 7 bases lining up with TRBD1. The clonotype was recovered from an adult with an advanced solid tumor such as melanoma, head and neck, liver or kidney cancer. This material consisted of CD4+ or CD8+ T cells sorted from blood, taken in a trial of the OX40 agonist ivuxolimab. Here the CDR3 reads CASSQGGLNNQPQHF. Written as DNA, the CDR3 is TGTGCCAGCTCTCAAGGGGGCTTAAACAATCAGCCCCAGCATTTT.